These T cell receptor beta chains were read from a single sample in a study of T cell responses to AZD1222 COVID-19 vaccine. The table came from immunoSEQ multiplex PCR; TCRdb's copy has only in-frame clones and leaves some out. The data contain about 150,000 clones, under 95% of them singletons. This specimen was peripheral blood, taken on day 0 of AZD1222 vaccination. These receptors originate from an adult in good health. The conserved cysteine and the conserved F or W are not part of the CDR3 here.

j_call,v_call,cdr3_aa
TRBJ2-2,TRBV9,ASSGEDTGELF
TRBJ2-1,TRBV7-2,ASSLGASVYNEQF
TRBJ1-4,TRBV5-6,ASSLGPATNEKLF
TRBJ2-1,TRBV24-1,ATSSFENEQF
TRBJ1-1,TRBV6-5,ASRQGGNTEAF
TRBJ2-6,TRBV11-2,ASSLVGGANVLT
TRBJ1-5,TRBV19,ASSIPYNQPQH
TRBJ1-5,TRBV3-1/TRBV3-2,ASSPQHGVPQPQH
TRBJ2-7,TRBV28,ASSPPTGVNEQY
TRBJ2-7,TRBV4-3,ASSQGAGTGAHEQY
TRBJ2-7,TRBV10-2,ASSVVASYEQY
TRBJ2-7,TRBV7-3,ASSLGSGGAYEQY
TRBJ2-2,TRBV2,ASIGGNTGELF
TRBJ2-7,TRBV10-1,ASSGRSYEQY
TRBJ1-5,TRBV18,ASSPGGLVQPQH
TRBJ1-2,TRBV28,ASSTRQDHTTT
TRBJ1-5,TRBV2,ASSEDNSNQPQH
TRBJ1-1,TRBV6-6,ASQRGYGTEAF
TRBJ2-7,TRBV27,ASSFVRQGGNEQY
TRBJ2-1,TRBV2,ASRVDGSFNEQF
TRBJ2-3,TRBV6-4,ASSDASLSGTDTQY
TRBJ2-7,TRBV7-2,ASSPQGRDTYEQY
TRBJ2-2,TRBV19,ASSMGLNTGELF
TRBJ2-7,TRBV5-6,ASSLSQGRGGYEQY
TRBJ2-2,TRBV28,ASRRSAGDTGELF
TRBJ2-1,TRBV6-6,ASSYLDRFYNEQF
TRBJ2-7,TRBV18,ASSPQDRASYEQY
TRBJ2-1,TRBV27,ASSLAGAPYNEQF
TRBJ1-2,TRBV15,ATSRDVDRPIYGYT
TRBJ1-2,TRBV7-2,ASSGGQGRSDGYT
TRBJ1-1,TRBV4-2,ASFSDRANTEAF
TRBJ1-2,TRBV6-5,ATWGQLLGGYT
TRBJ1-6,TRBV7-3,ASSLTTRDPLH
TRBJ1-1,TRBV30,AWRGDTEAF
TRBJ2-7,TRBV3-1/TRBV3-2,ASSLNPPGTSYEQY
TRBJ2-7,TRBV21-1,ASSKCGTAGGPYEQY
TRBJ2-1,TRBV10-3,AISRTSGRYNEQF
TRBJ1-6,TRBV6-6,ASSYSAGGGSPLH
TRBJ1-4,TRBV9,ASSTGTGQREKLF
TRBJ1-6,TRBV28,ASSLQGSNSPLH
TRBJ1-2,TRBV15,ATSRDLGGDGYT
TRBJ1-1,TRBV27,ASRLGRPGHTEAF
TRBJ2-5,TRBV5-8,ASSLAVSSGGHQGTQY
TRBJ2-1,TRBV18,ASSPPGGLAGARYYNEQF
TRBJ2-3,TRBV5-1,ASSHPDSDTQY
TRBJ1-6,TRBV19,ASSVLNRGRDNSPLH
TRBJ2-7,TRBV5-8,ASSLAGTGDPYEQY
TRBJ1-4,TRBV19,ASSIGESLTNEKLF
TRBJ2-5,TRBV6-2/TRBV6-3,ASSYVRGETQY
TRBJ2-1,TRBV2,ASSQEGLAGGDEQF
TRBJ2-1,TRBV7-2,ASSLGTEQF